This T cell receptor beta chain was observed in a study of OX40 agonist ivuxolimab in advanced cancers. Study at large: Patients were around 83% male with ages about 20 to 79, mean roughly 55.

Germline-derived CDR1 and CDR2 are SGHTS and YDEGEE. The junction had 5 bases not matched to a gene; V was cut back by 2 bases and J by 5 bases. This CDR3 has 14 amino acids. TCRdb keeps only in-frame clones here, not all; method: immunoSEQ multiplex PCR. In the table there are about 48,000 clones, 70% to 80% of which are singletons. Baseline was the first blood sampling point, followed by cycle 4 day 1 and cycle 7 day 1. The sequencing here drew on CD4+ or CD8+ T cells sorted from blood, taken in a trial of the OX40 agonist ivuxolimab. This chain uses TRBV5-8 with TRBJ2-3, with TRBD1 matching 7 bases. The receptor was isolated from an adult with an advanced solid tumor such as melanoma, head and neck, liver or kidney cancer. CDR3 loop: CASSFGTAEDTQYF. The CDR3 DNA reads TGTGCCAGCAGCTTTGGGACAGCGGAAGATACGCAGTATTTT.